This TCR beta chain was sequenced for a study of shared clonotypes between healthy human individuals. V gave up 4 bases and J gave up 5 bases; unmatched junction bases: 6. The CDR3 totals 14 residues. In germline, CDR1 is SNHLY, CDR2 FYNNEI. Produced via immunoSEQ multiplex PCR; TCRdb's table is partial and in-frame only. The repertoire consists of 2 million to 2.5 million clones, with approximately 95% occurring once and the leading ten covering about 0.37%. The sequenced sample consisted of naive CD4+ T cells from PBMCs. Indicated subset: CD45RA+ positively selected. The rearrangement joins TRBV2 to TRBJ2-7; 9 bases line up with TRBD1. The clonotype was recovered from a man aged 18 to 35 in good health. Some clones in this sample may be carry-over from other donors' samples. The CDR3 DNA follows: TGTGCCAGCAGTGGTGGGACAGGGACCAACGAGCAGTACTTC. Translation gives CASSGGTGTNEQYF.